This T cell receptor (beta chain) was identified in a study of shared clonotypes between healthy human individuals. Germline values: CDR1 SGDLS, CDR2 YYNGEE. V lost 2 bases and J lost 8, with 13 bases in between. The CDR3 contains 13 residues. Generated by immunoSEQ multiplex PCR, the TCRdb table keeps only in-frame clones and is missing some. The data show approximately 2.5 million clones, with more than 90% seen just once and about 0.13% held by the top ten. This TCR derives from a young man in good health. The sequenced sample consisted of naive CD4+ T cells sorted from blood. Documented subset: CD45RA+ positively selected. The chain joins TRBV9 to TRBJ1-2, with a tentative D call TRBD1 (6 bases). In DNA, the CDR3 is TGTGCCAGCAGCGTCGGCCAGGGGTGGGGCTACACCTTC. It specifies CASSVGQGWGYTF.